This T cell receptor beta chain originates from a study of cytomegalovirus exposure and HLA in healthy donors. Across the whole study: Earlier sequencing of 200 million or so T cells yielded roughly 100 million unique TCR beta sequences. Whole-study findings and limits: In a later analysis, the majority of CMV-associated beta chains seemingly showed HLA restriction.

Germline CDR1 SGHRS, CDR2 YFSETQ. CDR3 length: 16 amino acids. V shed 2 bases, J shed 4 bases, and the junction held 7 bases outside the gene matches. As for this clone: Its target is unknown. This sample also contains other DNA sequences that code for the same CDR3.

Each donor's status was that of a healthy bone marrow donor. The PCR contained 60 Vbeta and 13 Jbeta primers. Using immunoSEQ multiplex PCR, the repertoire was profiled, and TCRdb retains in-frame clones only, with some absent. The table records 150,000 to 200,000 clones, approximately 73% of them present only once. The sample consisted of PBMCs. This rearrangement joins TRBV5-1 to TRBJ2-2; 8 bases match TRBD1. The TCR comes from a man aged 50-60 years in good health and CMV-seronegative. The DNA for the CDR3 is TGCGCCAGCAGCTTAACCCAGGGGGCAGGCACCGGGGAGCTGTTTTTT. Amino acids: CASSLTQGAGTGELFF.